A selection of T cell receptor beta chains follows, all from one sample in a study of OX40 agonist ivuxolimab in advanced cancers. Clones were sequenced by immunoSEQ multiplex PCR, and TCRdb holds only the in-frame ones, with some missing. The sample holds roughly 100,000 clones, 75% to 95% seen once. The specimen comprised CD4+ or CD8+ T cells sorted from blood, sampled in a trial of the OX40 agonist ivuxolimab. The receptors here all came from an adult with an advanced solid tumor such as melanoma, head and neck, liver or kidney cancer. Each CDR3 is given with its conserved first and last residue. The D gene is left open where the match is weak. Rows give clone size only sometimes, using once, few, many, or a class for an expanded clone.

TRBJ1-1 | 15 | - | TRBV5-4 | - | TGTGCCAGCAGCCAAGAGGCAGGGATGAACACTGAAGCTTTCTTT | CASSQEAGMNTEAFF
TRBJ2-1 | 13 | - | TRBV30 | few | TGTGCCTGGAGTGTACCGGAGTACAATGAGCAGTTCTTC | CAWSVPEYNEQFF
TRBJ2-2 | 13 | - | TRBV5-1 | - | TGCGCCAGCAGCCCGCAGGGAACCGGGGAGCTGTTTTTT | CASSPQGTGELFF
TRBJ1-2 | 16 | TRBD1 | TRBV6-5 | - | TGTGCCAGCAGTTCCCCAGGGACAGGGAAAAACTATGGCTACACCTTC | CASSSPGTGKNYGYTF
TRBJ2-7 | 13 | - | TRBV28 | - | TGTGCCAGCAGTTTTGGGGGGACATACGAGCAGTACTTC | CASSFGGTYEQYF
TRBJ2-3 | 15 | - | TRBV7-2 | - | TGTGCCAGCAGCTTAAAGGCAGGGGACACAGATACGCAGTATTTT | CASSLKAGDTDTQYF
TRBJ2-7 | 15 | - | TRBV28 | - | TGTGCCAGCAGCCCTTCAGGAACGTTAGCCTACGAGCAGTACTTC | CASSPSGTLAYEQYF
TRBJ1-5 | 13 | - | TRBV28 | - | TGTGCCAGCAGCCCCGATGGAGGTCAGCCCCAGCATTTT | CASSPDGGQPQHF
TRBJ1-1 | 15 | - | TRBV10-3 | - | TGTGCCATCAGTGGAGCCTTGATATCGAACACTGAAGCTTTCTTT | CAISGALISNTEAFF
TRBJ1-2 | 15 | - | TRBV19 | - | TGTGCCAGTAGTACCGACTCCTATAGTCACTATGGCTACACCTTC | CASSTDSYSHYGYTF
TRBJ2-5 | 16 | TRBD1 | TRBV27 | - | TGTGCCAGCAGTCGCCGCCCCGGGACAGGGGGGGAGACCCAGTACTTC | CASSRRPGTGGETQYF
TRBJ2-5 | 15 | - | TRBV19 | - | TGTGCCAGTAGTATAGATACAGCCCGGCAAGAGACCCAGTACTTC | CASSIDTARQETQYF
TRBJ2-5 | 14 | TRBD1 | TRBV7-7 | - | TGTGCCAGCAGCCTGGGACAGTTACAAGAGACCCAGTACTTC | CASSLGQLQETQYF
TRBJ1-4 | 14 | - | TRBV7-2 | - | TGTGCCAGCAGTTCCCAAAGATCTAATGAAAAACTGTTTTTT | CASSSQRSNEKLFF
TRBJ2-1 | 12 | - | TRBV12-5 | - | TGTGCTAGTGGTTTATCCGGGGGCAAGCAGTTCTTC | CASGLSGGKQFF
TRBJ2-7 | 14 | - | TRBV10-3 | - | TGTGCCATCGGGGGACGGTCCGGAAGAGACGAGCAGTACTTC | CAIGGRSGRDEQYF
TRBJ1-1 | 15 | - | TRBV7-6 | - | TGTGCCAGCAGCTTATATGGAGGGCCGAACACTGAAGCTTTCTTT | CASSLYGGPNTEAFF
TRBJ1-6 | 15 | - | TRBV6-1 | - | TGTGCCAGCAGTGAAAATTGGCAGGGCCATTCACCCCTCCACTTT | CASSENWQGHSPLHF
TRBJ2-5 | 15 | - | TRBV5-1 | - | TGCGCCAGCAGCTACCACAGAACTCCCCAAGAGACCCAGTACTTC | CASSYHRTPQETQYF
TRBJ2-2 | 15 | - | TRBV9 | - | TGTGCCAGCAGCGTAGGGCCGGGGGACACCGGGGAGCTGTTTTTT | CASSVGPGDTGELFF
TRBJ2-7 | 11 | - | TRBV6-4 | - | TGTGCCAGCAGTGAGGGATCCGAGCAGTACTTC | CASSEGSEQYF
TRBJ2-3 | 12 | - | TRBV11-2 | few | TGTGCCAGCACCGGACTGGCAGATACGCAGTATTTT | CASTGLADTQYF
TRBJ2-5 | 16 | - | TRBV15 | - | TGTGCCACCAGCAGTCCCCCTAGACAGAACGAAGAGACCCAGTACTTC | CATSSPPRQNEETQYF
TRBJ2-5 | 14 | TRBD2 | TRBV9 | - | TGTGCCAGCAGTGCTAGCGGGGGACAAGAGACCCAGTACTTC | CASSASGGQETQYF
TRBJ1-6 | 16 | - | TRBV5-6 | - | TGTGCCAGCAGCTCGTCCAGCCGGGCAATGGGTTCACCCCTCCACTTT | CASSSSSRAMGSPLHF
TRBJ2-5 | 11 | - | TRBV20-1 | - | TGCAGTGCTGAAAATGGAGAGACCCAGTACTTC | CSAENGETQYF
TRBJ2-7 | 14 | - | TRBV6-6 | - | TGTGCCAGCAGACGACAGCCGAGCTCCTACGAGCAGTACTTC | CASRRQPSSYEQYF
TRBJ1-1 | 14 | - | TRBV9 | - | TGTGCCAGCAGTCCCGGGACGACGCGCACTGAAGCTTTCTTT | CASSPGTTRTEAFF
TRBJ2-3 | 16 | TRBD2 | TRBV9 | - | TGTGCCAGCAGCGTAGACGCTAGCGGGCCCACAGATACGCAGTATTTT | CASSVDASGPTDTQYF
TRBJ2-2 | 17 | - | TRBV9 | - | TGTGCCAGCAGCCCCAGGAGTGGGGGGGCGGGCACCGGGGAGCTGTTTTTT | CASSPRSGGAGTGELFF
TRBJ1-4 | 13 | - | TRBV11-2 | - | TGTGCCAGCAGCTTTGGGGGGGGAGAAAAACTGTTTTTT | CASSFGGGEKLFF
TRBJ1-6 | 15 | TRBD1 | TRBV6-5 | - | TGTGCCAGCAGTTATGGGACAGGGCTAAATTCACCCCTCCACTTT | CASSYGTGLNSPLHF
TRBJ2-3 | 11 | - | TRBV10-2 | - | TGCGCCAGCAGGGCCACAGATACGCAGTATTTT | CASRATDTQYF
TRBJ1-3 | 13 | - | TRBV28 | - | TGTGCCAGCTTGGCCTCTGAGCGAAACACCATATATTTT | CASLASERNTIYF
TRBJ1-4 | 16 | TRBD1 | TRBV7-8 | once | TGTGCCAGCAGCTACGGGACAGACGCAACTAATGAAAAACTGTTTTTT | CASSYGTDATNEKLFF
TRBJ2-4 | 19 | - | TRBV6-4 | - | TGTGCCAGCAGTGACTCAATTCCCGCGCGGGTTGTAAATTGGAACATTCAGTACTTC | CASSDSIPARVVNWNIQYF
TRBJ2-3 | 13 | - | TRBV30 | - | TGTGCCTGGACACAGCGGAGAGCAGATACGCAGTATTTT | CAWTQRRADTQYF
TRBJ2-1 | 13 | TRBD1 | TRBV28 | - | TGTGCCAGCACCGGGACAGGATACAATGAGCAGTTCTTC | CASTGTGYNEQFF
TRBJ1-2 | 15 | - | TRBV7-2 | - | TGTGCCAGCAGCTTATTTCCGGGGGGGAACTATGGCTACACCTTC | CASSLFPGGNYGYTF
TRBJ2-7 | 12 | - | TRBV7-6 | - | TGTGCCAGCAGCTTCGGGGTGGGCGAGCAGTACTTC | CASSFGVGEQYF
TRBJ2-7 | 17 | TRBD1 | TRBV5-4 | few | TGTGCCAGCAGCCCGAATTCCGGGACAGCCACCTCCTACGAGCAGTACTTC | CASSPNSGTATSYEQYF
TRBJ2-7 | 14 | - | TRBV6-1 | once | TGTGCCAGCAGTGGTCGACAACTCTCCTACGAGCAGTACTTC | CASSGRQLSYEQYF
TRBJ1-2 | 13 | - | TRBV6-1 | - | TGTGCCAGCAGTGAAGCGGGGTTCGGTGGCTACACCTTC | CASSEAGFGGYTF
TRBJ2-3 | 14 | - | TRBV14 | once | TGTGCCAGCAGCCGTGGGGGTATCACGGATACGCAGTATTTT | CASSRGGITDTQYF
TRBJ1-6 | 16 | - | TRBV5-4 | - | TGTGCCAGCAGCTCCGTAGGGGGGTTCTCGAATTCACCCCTCCACTTT | CASSSVGGFSNSPLHF
TRBJ1-1 | 13 | - | TRBV6-5 | - | TGTGCCACCGAAGTCGTGGGGCGCACTGAAGCTTTCTTT | CATEVVGRTEAFF
TRBJ2-2 | 16 | TRBD1 | TRBV7-6 | - | TGTGCCAGCAGTCCGTCCCGACAGGGTGACACCGGGGAGCTGTTTTTT | CASSPSRQGDTGELFF
TRBJ1-6 | 15 | TRBD1 | TRBV5-1 | - | TGCGCCAGCAGCCCAGGGACAGCGGGATTGTCACCCCTCCACTTT | CASSPGTAGLSPLHF
TRBJ2-7 | 15 | TRBD1 | TRBV2 | - | TGTGCCAGCAGCCTGATCGGGACAGGGAGTTACGAGCAGTACTTC | CASSLIGTGSYEQYF
TRBJ1-1 | 13 | - | TRBV11-2 | - | TGTGCCAGCAGCTTAGCGGGGGTCACTGAAGCTTTCTTT | CASSLAGVTEAFF
TRBJ2-3 | 15 | - | TRBV27 | - | TGTGCCAGCAGTTTTCAGGGAAGAGGACCAGATACGCAGTATTTT | CASSFQGRGPDTQYF